This passage covers 21 T cell receptor beta chains from one sample sequenced in a study of blood T cells in healthy people across ages. With a J-beta primer mix and a sample-barcoded 5' primer, a second PCR ran about 7 to 12 cycles. TCRdb called the 5' RACE reads again in MiXCR, with one record for every CDR3 protein. The profile shows 1.2 million to 1.5 million distinct CDR3 sequences, about 43% of them singletons. The specimen was blood. The source is a woman between 18 and 29 years old in good health.

This clonotype was picked up a small number of times. A much larger clone is a single base away; this may be a read error. This sequence joins TRBV29-1 and TRBJ2-2; D gene unclear. Germline values: CDR1 SQVTM, CDR2 ANQGSEA. This CDR3 comprises 12 residues. Deletions cut 1 base from V and 4 bases from J, with 4 bases between. The CDR3 protein is CSVEGSTGELFF. CDR3 coding DNA: TGCAGCGTTGAAGGGAGCACCGGGGAGCTGTTTTTT.

This clonotype was found a few times. Germline and junction disagree at one end, which may indicate a read error. The chain combines TRBV9 with TRBJ2-5; D is unresolved. CDR1 is SGDLS and CDR2 is YYNGEE in the germline V gene. The CDR3 runs to 13 residues. Here the CDR3 reads CASSVGPRETQYF. The DNA of the CDR3 is TGCGCCAGCAGTGTGGGCCCCCGGGAGACCCAGTACTTC.

The chain is built from TRBV10-3 and TRBJ2-3; possible D gene TRBD1, 6 bases. This CDR3 is built from 12 residues. Germline CDR1 is ENHRY and CDR2 is SYGVKD. V was clipped by 4 bases and J by 4 bases, with 6 bases between them. CDR3: CAISAGADTQYF. DNA of the CDR3: TGTGCCATCAGTGCAGGGGCAGATACGCAGTATTTT.

The V call is TRBV20-1, the J call TRBJ2-2; D is unresolved. The V gene's germline CDR1 is DFQATT and CDR2 SNEGSKA (reference sequence). The CDR3 has 15 amino acids. Trimming took off 3 bases at V and 0 bases at J, with 11 bases between the two ends. In DNA, the CDR3 is TGCAGTGCTAGGACGGTAGGAGCGAACACCGGGGAGCTGTTTTTT. It yields the protein CSARTVGANTGELFF.

As regards this clonotype: Germline and junction disagree at one end, which may indicate a read error. The chain uses TRBV20-1 and TRBJ2-1; 10 bases map to TRBD2. The CDR3 sequence is 13 residues long. Looked up from germline, CDR1 is DFQATT and CDR2 is SNEGSKA (reference sequence). CDR3 amino acids: CSAPGLARNGQFF. The CDR3 DNA is TGCAGTGCTCCGGGACTAGCGCGGAATGGGCAGTTCTTC.

The V call is TRBV5-6, the J call TRBJ2-5; a possible D gene is TRBD2 (6 bases). Matching the DNA end better, TRBJ2-7 makes the J call doubtful. The CDR3 has 17 residues. The V gene's germline CDR1 is SGHDT and CDR2 YYEEEE. In DNA, the CDR3 is TGTGCCAGCAGCATTACCGGGATAGGGGTTTCCGGGGGCGAGCAGTACTTC. This encodes CASSITGIGVSGGEQYF.

This clonotype was counted only a few times. The CDR3 sequence: CSGVPYPKGTQYF. The CDR3 DNA reads as TGCAGTGGAGTCCCTTACCCAAAAGGGACCCAGTACTTC. The gene calls are TRBV20-1 and TRBJ2-7, with D unresolved. The J call is in doubt because the DNA end fits TRBJ2-5 better. The germline CDR1 and CDR2 sequences are DFQATT and SNEGSKA (reference sequence). The CDR3 runs 13 residues.

This clonotype has just one count. A clone one base away is much larger, so this may be a read error. The rearrangement uses TRBV4-1 and TRBJ2-3, with 7 bases lining up with TRBD2. There are 15 residues in the CDR3. The V gene's germline CDR1 is MGHRA and CDR2 YSYEKL. The junction had 9 bases not matched to a gene; V was cut back by 0 bases and J by 9 bases. The CDR3 region has the DNA TGCGCCAGCAGCCAAGAGTCTAGCGGATCATGCACGCAGTATTTT. Translation gives CASSQESSGSCTQYF.

This clonotype has just a few counts. In DNA form, the CDR3 reads TGTGCTACCTCTCCCGGGACCCTAGCTGCCGAGCAGTACTTC. Translated: CATSPGTLAAEQYF. The chain couples TRBV7-7 to TRBJ2-7, with D perhaps TRBD1 or TRBD2 (5 bases each). The CDR3 is made up of 14 amino acids. Germline CDR1 is SSHAT and CDR2 is FNYEAQ (reference sequence).

The rearrangement uses TRBV12-3 or TRBV12-4 and TRBJ1-2; D call uncertain. This CDR3 contains 13 residues. V lost 6 bases to trimming and J lost 4 bases, with 12 bases between them. The CDR3 nucleotides are TGTGCCAGCAGCCGAGCCGAGTTCTATGGCTACACCTTC. Residues: CASSRAEFYGYTF.

This clonotype was found a few times. V and J are TRBV6-1 and TRBJ2-1, with D perhaps TRBD1 (6 bases). V lost 4 bases and J 8 bases, leaving 21 bases between the germline ends. The CDR3 consists of 16 residues. Per germline, CDR1 MNHNS and CDR2 SASEGT. CDR3 DNA sequence: TGTGCCAGCAGTGCCCACACCAGGGGCCGCCAGCATGAGCAGTTCTTC. It codes for CASSAHTRGRQHEQFF.

V gene TRBV4-1 combines with J gene TRBJ2-1, with D perhaps matching TRBD2 (5 bases). The CDR3 runs to 15 residues. V was trimmed by 0 bases and J by 7 bases, leaving 13 bases between them. The germline V gene encodes CDR1 MGHRA and CDR2 YSYEKL. This CDR3 is CASSQDSTGENEQFF. The CDR3 DNA reads TGCGCCAGCAGCCAAGACTCCACCGGGGAAAATGAGCAGTTCTTC.

The chain has TRBV9 and TRBJ1-1; D is uncertain. The germline V gene has CDR1 SGDLS and CDR2 YYNGEE. Trimming took 3 bases from V and 5 from J, leaving 8 bases between them. The CDR3 is 12 residues long. The CDR3 loop reads CASSGLRTEAFF. For the CDR3, the DNA is TGTGCCAGCAGCGGTTTGAGGACTGAAGCTTTCTTT.

The CDR3 spells CASSEEEPTSTDTQYF. CDR3 in DNA: TGTGCCAGCAGTGAAGAGGAGCCAACTAGCACAGATACGCAGTATTTT. The rearrangement joins TRBV2 to TRBJ2-3; D is unresolved. The germline gives CDR1 SNHLY, CDR2 FYNNEI. The CDR3 loop spans 16 amino acids. V was trimmed by 1 base and J by 0 bases, leaving 11 bases between them.

V is TRBV20-1 and J is TRBJ2-5; TRBD1 matches at 9 bases. After removal of 7 bases from V and 4 bases from J, the junction contained 1 base not matched to a gene. The CDR3 runs to 11 residues. Germline V gene data show CDR1 as DFQATT and CDR2 as SNEGSKA (reference sequence). The CDR3 sequence: CSGDRVETQYF. Here the CDR3 DNA reads TGCAGTGGGGACAGGGTAGAGACCCAGTACTTC.

The V and J genes are TRBV14 and TRBJ1-2; no clear D gene. The CDR3 is 13 amino acids. Germline V gene sequence: CDR1 SGHDN, CDR2 FVKESK. The germline V and J ends were trimmed by 2 bases and 8 bases, with 12 bases remaining between them. The CDR3 DNA is TGTGCCAGCAGCCAAATGTCCCTTCGGGGCTACACCTTC. Amino acid sequence: CASSQMSLRGYTF.

The chain carries TRBV7-9 and TRBJ2-1; D is undetermined. Trimming stripped 2 bases from V and 6 bases from J, with 14 bases between. CDR1 SEHNR and CDR2 FQNEAQ come from the germline V gene (reference sequence). The CDR3 has 15 residues. This CDR3 reads CASSLQGYGTNEQFF. Written as DNA, the CDR3 is TGTGCCAGCAGCTTACAAGGGTACGGAACCAATGAGCAGTTCTTC.

The genes are TRBV20-1 and TRBJ2-7; weak D call: TRBD2 (5 bases). The V gene lost 6 bases and the J gene lost 9 bases, with 15 bases spanning the gap. The CDR3 sequence is 11 residues long. The V gene's germline CDR1 is DFQATT and CDR2 SNEGSKA (reference sequence). Here the CDR3 DNA reads TGCAGTGCGAGGTCCGGCCGGGGGCAGTACTTC. It codes for CSARSGRGQYF.

This chain uses TRBV3-1 with TRBJ2-7, with a tentative D call TRBD2 (5 bases). CDR3 size: 16 residues. Germline V CDR1 and CDR2: LGHDT, YNNKEL (reference sequence). V dropped 4 bases and J dropped 4 bases, with 20 bases sitting between them. CDR3 DNA sequence: TGTGCCAGCAGCCCTGGCGGAGCGAGCGGACTTTACGAGCAGTACTTC. It encodes CASSPGGASGLYEQYF.

The rearrangement joins TRBV6-5 to TRBJ1-2; the D gene is possibly TRBD1 (5 bases). The CDR3 consists of 13 residues. In germline, CDR1 is MNHEY, CDR2 SVGAGI. With 2 bases removed from V and 5 bases from J, the gap between germline ends came to 9 bases. CDR3 nucleotides: TGTGCCAGCAGTTACCTCGAGGGGTATGGCTACACCTTC. It encodes CASSYLEGYGYTF.

This clonotype was seen a few times. V is TRBV10-1 and J is TRBJ2-3, with TRBD1 as a possible D gene (6 bases). CDR1 is WNHNN, CDR2 SYGVQD, per germline (reference sequence). Trimming removed 8 bases from V and 2 bases from J, with 11 bases in between. The CDR3 runs 13 residues. The CDR3 spells CASWDTDTDTQYF. The CDR3, as DNA: TGCGCCAGCTGGGACACCGACACAGATACGCAGTATTTT.